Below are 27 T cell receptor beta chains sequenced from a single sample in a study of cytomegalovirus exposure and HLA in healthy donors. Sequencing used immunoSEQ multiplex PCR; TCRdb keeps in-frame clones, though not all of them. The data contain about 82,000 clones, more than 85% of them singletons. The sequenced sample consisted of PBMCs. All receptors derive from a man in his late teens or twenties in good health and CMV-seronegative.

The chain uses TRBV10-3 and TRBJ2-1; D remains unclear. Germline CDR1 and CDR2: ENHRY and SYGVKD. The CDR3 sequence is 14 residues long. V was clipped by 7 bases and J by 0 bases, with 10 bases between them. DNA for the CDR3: TGTGCCATCAAGGTTAACAGCTCCTACAATGAGCAGTTCTTC. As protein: CAIKVNSSYNEQFF.

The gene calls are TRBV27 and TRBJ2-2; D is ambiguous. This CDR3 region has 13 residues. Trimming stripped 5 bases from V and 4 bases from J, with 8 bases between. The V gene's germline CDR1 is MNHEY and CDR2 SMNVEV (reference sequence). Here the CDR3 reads CASSLSSTGELFF. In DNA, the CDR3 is TGTGCCAGCAGTCTGTCCAGCACCGGGGAGCTGTTTTTT.

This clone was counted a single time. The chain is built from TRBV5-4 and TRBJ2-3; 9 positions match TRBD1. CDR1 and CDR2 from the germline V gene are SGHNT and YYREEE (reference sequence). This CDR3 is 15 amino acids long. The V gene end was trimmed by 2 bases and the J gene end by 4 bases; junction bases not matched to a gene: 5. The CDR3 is CASSFRQGEADTQYF. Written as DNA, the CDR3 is TGTGCCAGCAGCTTCCGACAGGGGGAAGCAGATACGCAGTATTTT.

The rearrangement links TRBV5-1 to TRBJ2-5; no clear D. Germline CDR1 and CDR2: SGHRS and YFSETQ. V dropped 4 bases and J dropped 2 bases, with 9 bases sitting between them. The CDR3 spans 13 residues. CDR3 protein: CASSLERQETQYF. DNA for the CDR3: TGCGCCAGCAGCCTCGAGAGGCAAGAGACCCAGTACTTC.

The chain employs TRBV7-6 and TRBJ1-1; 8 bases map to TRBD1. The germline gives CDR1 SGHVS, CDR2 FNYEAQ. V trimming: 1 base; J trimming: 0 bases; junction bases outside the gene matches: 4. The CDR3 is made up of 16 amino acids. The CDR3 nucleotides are TGTGCCAGCAGCTTAGACCTGACAGGGGTGAACACTGAAGCTTTCTTT. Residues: CASSLDLTGVNTEAFF.

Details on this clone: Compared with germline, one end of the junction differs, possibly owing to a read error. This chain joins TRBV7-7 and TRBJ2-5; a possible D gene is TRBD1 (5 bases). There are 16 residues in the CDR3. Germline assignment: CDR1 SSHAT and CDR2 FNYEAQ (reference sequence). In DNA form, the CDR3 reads TGTGCTAGCAGCCAAACATTCAGGGCCTACCAAGAGACCCAGTACTTC. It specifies CASSQTFRAYQETQYF. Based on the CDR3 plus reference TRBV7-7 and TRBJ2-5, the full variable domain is GAGVSQSPRYKVTKRGQDVTLRCDPISSHATLYWYQQALGQGPEFLTYFNYEAQPDKSGLPSDRFSAERPEGSISTLTIQRTEQRDSAMYRCASSQTFRAYQETQYFGPGTRLLVL.

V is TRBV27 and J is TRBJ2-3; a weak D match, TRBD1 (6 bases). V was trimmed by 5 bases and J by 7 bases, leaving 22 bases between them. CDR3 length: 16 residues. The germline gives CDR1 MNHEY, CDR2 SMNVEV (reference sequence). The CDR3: CASSLPDQGKYYTQYF. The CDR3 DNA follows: TGTGCCAGCAGTCTCCCGGATCAGGGGAAGTATTATACGCAGTATTTT.

CDR3 sequence reads: CASSRHITGYYEQYF. The CDR3 DNA is TGTGCCAGCAGTCGGCACATCACCGGGTACTACGAGCAGTACTTC. The V call is TRBV6-5, the J call TRBJ2-7; D ambiguous. The CDR3 contains 15 residues. Germline CDR1 reads MNHEY; CDR2 reads SVGAGI. The germline V and J ends were trimmed by 5 bases and 3 bases, with 17 bases remaining between them.

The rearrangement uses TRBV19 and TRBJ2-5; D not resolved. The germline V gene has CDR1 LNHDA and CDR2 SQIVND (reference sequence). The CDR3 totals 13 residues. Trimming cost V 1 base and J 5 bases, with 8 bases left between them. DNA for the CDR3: TGTGCCAGTAGTATAGGCCCTCAGGAGACCCAGTACTTC. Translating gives CASSIGPQETQYF.

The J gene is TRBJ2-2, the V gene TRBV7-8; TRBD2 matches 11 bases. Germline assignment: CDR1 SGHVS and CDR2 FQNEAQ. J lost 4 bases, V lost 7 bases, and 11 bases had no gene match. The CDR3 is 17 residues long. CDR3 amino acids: CASTPAASGRTTGELFF. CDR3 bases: TGTGCCAGCACGCCTGCCGCTAGCGGGAGGACCACCGGGGAGCTGTTTTTT. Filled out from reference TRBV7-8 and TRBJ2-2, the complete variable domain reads GAGVSQSPRYKVAKRGQDVALRCDPISGHVSLFWYQQALGQGPEFLTYFQNEAQLDKSGLPSDRFFAERPEGSVSTLKIQRTQQEDSAVYLCASTPAASGRTTGELFFGEGSRLTVL.

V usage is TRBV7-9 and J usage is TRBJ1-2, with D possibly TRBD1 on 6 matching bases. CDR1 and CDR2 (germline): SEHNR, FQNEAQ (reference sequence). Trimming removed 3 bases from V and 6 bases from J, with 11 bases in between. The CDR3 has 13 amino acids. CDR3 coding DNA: TGTGCCAGCAGCTTCTACAGGGACCATGGCTACACCTTC. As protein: CASSFYRDHGYTF.

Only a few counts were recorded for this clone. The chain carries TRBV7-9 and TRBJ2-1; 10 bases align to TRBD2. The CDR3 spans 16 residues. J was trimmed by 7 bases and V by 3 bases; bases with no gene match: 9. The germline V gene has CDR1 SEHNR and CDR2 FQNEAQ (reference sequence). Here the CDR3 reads CASSFLTSGSGNEQFF. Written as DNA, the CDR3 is TGTGCCAGCAGCTTCTTGACTAGCGGGTCGGGGAATGAGCAGTTCTTC. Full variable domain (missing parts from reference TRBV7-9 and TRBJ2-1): DTGVSQNPRHKITKRGQNVTFRCDPISEHNRLYWYRQTLGQGPEFLTYFQNEAQLEKSRLLSDRFSAERPKGSFSTLEIQRTEQGDSAMYLCASSFLTSGSGNEQFFGPGTRLTVL.

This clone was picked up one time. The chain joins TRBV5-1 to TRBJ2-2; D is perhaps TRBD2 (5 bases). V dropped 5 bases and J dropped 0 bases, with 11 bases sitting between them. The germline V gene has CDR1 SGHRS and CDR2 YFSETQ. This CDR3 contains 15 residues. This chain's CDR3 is CASSGGSSNTGELFF. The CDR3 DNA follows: TGCGCCAGCAGTGGAGGAAGTTCGAACACCGGGGAGCTGTTTTTT.

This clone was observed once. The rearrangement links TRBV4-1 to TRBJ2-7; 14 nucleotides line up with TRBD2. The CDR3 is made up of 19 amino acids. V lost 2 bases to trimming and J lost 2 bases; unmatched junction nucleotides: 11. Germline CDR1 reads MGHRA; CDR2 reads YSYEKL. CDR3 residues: CASSQQGLAGGLNPYEQYF. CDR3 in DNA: TGCGCCAGCAGCCAACAAGGACTAGCGGGGGGTCTTAATCCCTACGAGCAGTACTTC.

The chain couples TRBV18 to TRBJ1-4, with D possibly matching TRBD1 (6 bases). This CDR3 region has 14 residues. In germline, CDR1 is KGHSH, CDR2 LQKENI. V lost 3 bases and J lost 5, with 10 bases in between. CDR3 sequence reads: CASSPRQDNEKLFF. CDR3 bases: TGTGCCAGCTCACCGCGACAGGACAATGAAAAACTGTTTTTT.

The CDR3 protein is CASSQPRLAGVGTGELFF. The CDR3 coding sequence is TGCGCCAGCAGCCAACCCCGACTAGCGGGAGTGGGGACCGGGGAGCTGTTTTTT. The genes are TRBV4-1 and TRBJ2-2; TRBD2 agrees at 12 bases. Germline V CDR1 and CDR2: MGHRA, YSYEKL. V dropped 2 bases and J dropped 5; count of bases not matched to a gene: 9. The CDR3 spans 18 residues.

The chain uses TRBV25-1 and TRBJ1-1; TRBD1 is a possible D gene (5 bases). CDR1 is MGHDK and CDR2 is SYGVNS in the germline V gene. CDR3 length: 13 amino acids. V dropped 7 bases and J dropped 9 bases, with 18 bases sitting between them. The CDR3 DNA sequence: TGTGCCAGCACCTTCTATGGGGGGGGGAAAGCTTTCTTT. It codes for CASTFYGGGKAFF.

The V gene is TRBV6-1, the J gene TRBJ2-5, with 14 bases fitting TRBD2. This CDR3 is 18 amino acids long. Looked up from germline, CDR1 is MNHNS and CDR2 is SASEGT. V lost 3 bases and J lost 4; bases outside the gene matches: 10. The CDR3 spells CASSDKEGLAGVLETQYF. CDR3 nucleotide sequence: TGTGCCAGCAGTGACAAGGAGGGACTAGCGGGGGTTCTAGAGACCCAGTACTTC.

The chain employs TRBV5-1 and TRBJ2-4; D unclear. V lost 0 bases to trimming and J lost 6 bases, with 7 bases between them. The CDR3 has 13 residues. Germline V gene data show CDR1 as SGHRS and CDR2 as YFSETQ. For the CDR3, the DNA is TGCGCCAGCAGCTTGGCCGGCGGAAACATTCAGTACTTC. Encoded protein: CASSLAGGNIQYF.

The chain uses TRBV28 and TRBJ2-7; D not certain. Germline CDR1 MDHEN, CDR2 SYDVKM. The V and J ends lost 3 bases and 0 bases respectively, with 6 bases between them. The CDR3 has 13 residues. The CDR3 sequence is CASSLQDSYEQYF. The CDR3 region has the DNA TGTGCCAGCAGTTTGCAGGACTCCTACGAGCAGTACTTC. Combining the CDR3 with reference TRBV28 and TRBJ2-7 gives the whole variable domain DVKVTQSSRYLVKRTGEKVFLECVQDMDHENMFWYRQDPGLGLRLIYFSYDVKMKEKGDIPEGYSVSREKKERFSLILESASTNQTSMYLCASSLQDSYEQYFGPGTRLTVT.

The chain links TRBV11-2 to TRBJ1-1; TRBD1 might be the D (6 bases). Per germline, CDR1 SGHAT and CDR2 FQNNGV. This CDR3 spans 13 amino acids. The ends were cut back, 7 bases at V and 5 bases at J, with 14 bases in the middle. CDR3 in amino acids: CASTRQVWTEAFF. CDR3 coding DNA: TGTGCCAGCACCAGACAGGTATGGACTGAAGCTTTCTTT. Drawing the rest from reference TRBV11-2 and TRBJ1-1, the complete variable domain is EAGVAQSPRYKIIEKRQSVAFWCNPISGHATLYWYQQILGQGPKLLIQFQNNGVVDDSQLPKDRFSAERLKGVDSTLKIQPAKLEDSAVYLCASTRQVWTEAFFGQGTRLTVV.

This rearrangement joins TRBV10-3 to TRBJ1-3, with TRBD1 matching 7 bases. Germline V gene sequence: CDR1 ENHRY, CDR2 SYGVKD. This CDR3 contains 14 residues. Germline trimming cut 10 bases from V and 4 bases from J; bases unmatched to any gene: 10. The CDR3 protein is CATKGTEQGNTIYF. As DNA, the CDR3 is TGTGCCACTAAAGGGACAGAGCAAGGAAACACCATATATTTT.

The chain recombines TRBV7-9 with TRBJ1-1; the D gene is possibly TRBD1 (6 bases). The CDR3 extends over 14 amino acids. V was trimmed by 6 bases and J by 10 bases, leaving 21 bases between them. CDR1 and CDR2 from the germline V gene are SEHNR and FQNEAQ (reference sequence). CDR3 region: CASSSTYRGAGAFF. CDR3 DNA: TGTGCCAGCAGTTCAACATACCGGGGGGCAGGAGCTTTCTTT.

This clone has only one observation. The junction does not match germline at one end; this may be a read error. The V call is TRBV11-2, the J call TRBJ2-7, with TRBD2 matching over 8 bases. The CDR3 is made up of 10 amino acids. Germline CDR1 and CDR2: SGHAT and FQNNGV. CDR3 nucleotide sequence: TGCGCTAGCGGGCCTTACGAGCAGTACTTC. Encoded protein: CASGPYEQYF.

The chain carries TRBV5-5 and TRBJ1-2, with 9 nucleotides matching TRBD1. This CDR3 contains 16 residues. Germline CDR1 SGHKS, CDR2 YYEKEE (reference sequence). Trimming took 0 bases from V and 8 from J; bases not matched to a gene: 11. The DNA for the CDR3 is TGTGCCAGCAGCTTGGGCCCGGGACAGGGACTCGGGGGCTACACCTTC. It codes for CASSLGPGQGLGGYTF. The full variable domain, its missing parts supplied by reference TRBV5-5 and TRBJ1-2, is DAGVTQSPTHLIKTRGQQVTLRCSPISGHKSVSWYQQVLGQGPQFIFQYYEKEERGRGNFPDRFSARQFPNYSSELNVNALLLGDSALYLCASSLGPGQGLGGYTFGSGTRLTVV.

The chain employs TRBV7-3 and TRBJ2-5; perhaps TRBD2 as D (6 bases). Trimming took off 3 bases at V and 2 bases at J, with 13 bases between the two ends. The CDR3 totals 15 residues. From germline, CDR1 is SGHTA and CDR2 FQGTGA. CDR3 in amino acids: CASSFSGTLQETQYF. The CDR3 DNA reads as TGTGCCAGCAGCTTCTCCGGGACTTTACAAGAGACCCAGTACTTC.

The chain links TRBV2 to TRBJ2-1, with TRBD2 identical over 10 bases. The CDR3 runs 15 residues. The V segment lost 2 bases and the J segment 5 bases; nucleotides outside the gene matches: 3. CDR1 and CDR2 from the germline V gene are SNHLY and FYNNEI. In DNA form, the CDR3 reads TGTGCCAGCAGTGAACGCCTAGCGGGAGACAATGAGCAGTTCTTC. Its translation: CASSERLAGDNEQFF.